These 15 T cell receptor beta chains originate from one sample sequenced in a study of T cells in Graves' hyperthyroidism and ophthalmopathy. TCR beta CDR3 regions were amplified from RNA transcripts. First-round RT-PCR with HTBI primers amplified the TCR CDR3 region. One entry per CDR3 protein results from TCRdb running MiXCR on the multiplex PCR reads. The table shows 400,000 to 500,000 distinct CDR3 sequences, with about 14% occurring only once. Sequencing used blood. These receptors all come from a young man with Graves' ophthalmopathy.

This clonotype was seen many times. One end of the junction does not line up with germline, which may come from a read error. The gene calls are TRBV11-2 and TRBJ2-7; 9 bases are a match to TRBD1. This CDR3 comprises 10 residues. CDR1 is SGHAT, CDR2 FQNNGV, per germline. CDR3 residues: CASGYRGQDF. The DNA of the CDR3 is TGTGCCAGCGGATACAGGGGGCAGGACTTC.

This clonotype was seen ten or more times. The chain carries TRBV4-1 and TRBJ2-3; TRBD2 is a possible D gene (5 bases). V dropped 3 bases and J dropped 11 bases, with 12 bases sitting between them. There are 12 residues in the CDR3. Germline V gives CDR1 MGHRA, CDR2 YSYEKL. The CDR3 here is CASSHAMGRQYF. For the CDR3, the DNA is TGCGCCAGCAGCCATGCTATGGGGAGGCAGTATTTT.

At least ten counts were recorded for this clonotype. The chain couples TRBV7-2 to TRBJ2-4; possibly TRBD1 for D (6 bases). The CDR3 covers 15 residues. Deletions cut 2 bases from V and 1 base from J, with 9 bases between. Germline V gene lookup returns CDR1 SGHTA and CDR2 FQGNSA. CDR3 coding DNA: TGTGCCAGCAGCTTATTTCAGGGGGCCAAAAACATTCAGTACTTC. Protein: CASSLFQGAKNIQYF.

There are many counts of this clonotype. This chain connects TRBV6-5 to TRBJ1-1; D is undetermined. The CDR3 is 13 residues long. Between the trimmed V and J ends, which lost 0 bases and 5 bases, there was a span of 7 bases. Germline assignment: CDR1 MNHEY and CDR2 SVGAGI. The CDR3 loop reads CASSYSEGTEAFF. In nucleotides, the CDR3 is TGTGCCAGCAGTTACTCGGAGGGAACTGAAGCTTTCTTT.

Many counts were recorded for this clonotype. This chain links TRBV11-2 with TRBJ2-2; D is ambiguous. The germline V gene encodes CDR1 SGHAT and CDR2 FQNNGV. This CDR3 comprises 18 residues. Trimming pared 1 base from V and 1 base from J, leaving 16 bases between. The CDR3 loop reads CASSLVPGRSWNTGELFF. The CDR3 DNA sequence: TGTGCCAGCAGCTTAGTGCCTGGAAGGTCTTGGAACACCGGGGAGCTGTTTTTT.

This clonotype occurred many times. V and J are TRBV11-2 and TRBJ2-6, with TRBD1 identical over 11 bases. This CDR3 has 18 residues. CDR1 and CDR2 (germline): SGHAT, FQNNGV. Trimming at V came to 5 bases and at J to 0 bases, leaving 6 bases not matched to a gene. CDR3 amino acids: CASSRLDRGPSGANVLTF. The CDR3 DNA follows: TGTGCCAGCAGCCGGTTGGACAGGGGGCCCTCTGGGGCCAACGTCCTGACTTTC.

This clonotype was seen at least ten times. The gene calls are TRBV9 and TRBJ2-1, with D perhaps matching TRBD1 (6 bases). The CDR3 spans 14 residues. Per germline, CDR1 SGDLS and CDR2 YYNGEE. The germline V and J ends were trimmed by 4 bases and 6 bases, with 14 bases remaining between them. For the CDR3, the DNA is TGTGCCAGCAGCCCAGGGGCTAGTTTCAATGAGCAGTTCTTC. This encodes CASSPGASFNEQFF.

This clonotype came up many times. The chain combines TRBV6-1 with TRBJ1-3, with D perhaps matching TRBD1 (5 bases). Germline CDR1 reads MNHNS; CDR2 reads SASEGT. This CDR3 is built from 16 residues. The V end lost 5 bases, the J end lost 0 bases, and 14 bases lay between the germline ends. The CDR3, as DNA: TGTGCCAGCAGTTCTGCTAAAAGGGGCTCTGGAAACACCATATATTTT. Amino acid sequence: CASSSAKRGSGNTIYF.

The CDR3 here is CASSPSGEYEQYF. CDR3 nucleotides: TGTGCCAGCAGCCCTAGCGGGGAGTACGAGCAGTACTTC. J is TRBJ2-7 and V is TRBV6-2 or TRBV6-3, with 9 bases fitting TRBD2. The CDR3 sequence is 13 residues long. Losses at the gene ends were 6 bases for V and 4 bases for J; bases not matched to a gene: 4. In germline, CDR1 is MNHEY, CDR2 SVGEGT.

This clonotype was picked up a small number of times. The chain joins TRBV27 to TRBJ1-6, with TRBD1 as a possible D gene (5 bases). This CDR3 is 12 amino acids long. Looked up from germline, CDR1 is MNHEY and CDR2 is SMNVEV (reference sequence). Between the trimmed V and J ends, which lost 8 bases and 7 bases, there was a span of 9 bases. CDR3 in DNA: TGTGCCAGCCGGGACCCCAATTCACCCCTCCACTTT. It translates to CASRDPNSPLHF.

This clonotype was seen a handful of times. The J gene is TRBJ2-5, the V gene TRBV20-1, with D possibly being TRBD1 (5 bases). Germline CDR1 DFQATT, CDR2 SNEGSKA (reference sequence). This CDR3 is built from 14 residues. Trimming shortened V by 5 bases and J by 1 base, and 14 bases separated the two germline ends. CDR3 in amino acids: CSAEVPTAQETQYF. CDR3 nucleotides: TGCAGTGCTGAAGTTCCGACAGCCCAAGAGACCCAGTACTTC.

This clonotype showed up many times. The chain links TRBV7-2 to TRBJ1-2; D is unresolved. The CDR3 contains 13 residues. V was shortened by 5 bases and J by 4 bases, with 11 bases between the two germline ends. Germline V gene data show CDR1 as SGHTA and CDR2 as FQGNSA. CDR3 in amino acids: CASSQDGIYGYTF. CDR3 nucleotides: TGTGCCAGCAGCCAGGACGGTATCTATGGCTACACCTTC. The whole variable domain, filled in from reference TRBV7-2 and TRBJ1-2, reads GAGVSQSPSNKVTEKGKDVELRCDPISGHTALYWYRQSLGQGLEFLIYFQGNSAPDKSGLPSDRFSAERTGGSVSTLTIQRTQQEDSAVYLCASSQDGIYGYTFGSGTRLTVV.

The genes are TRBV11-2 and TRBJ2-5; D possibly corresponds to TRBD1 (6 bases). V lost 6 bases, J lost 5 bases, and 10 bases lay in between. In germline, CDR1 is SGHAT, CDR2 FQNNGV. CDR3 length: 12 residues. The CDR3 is CASSRGWETQYF. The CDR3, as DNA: TGTGCCAGCAGTAGGGGGTGGGAGACCCAGTACTTC. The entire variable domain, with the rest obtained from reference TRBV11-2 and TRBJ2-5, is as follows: EAGVAQSPRYKIIEKRQSVAFWCNPISGHATLYWYQQILGQGPKLLIQFQNNGVVDDSQLPKDRFSAERLKGVDSTLKIQPAKLEDSAVYLCASSRGWETQYFGPGTRLLVL.

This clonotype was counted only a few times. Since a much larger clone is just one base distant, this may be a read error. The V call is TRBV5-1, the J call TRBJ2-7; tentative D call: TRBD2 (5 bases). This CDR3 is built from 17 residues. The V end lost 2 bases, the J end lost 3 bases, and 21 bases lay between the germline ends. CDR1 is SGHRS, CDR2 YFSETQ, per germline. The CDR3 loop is CASSFQTSGWERYEQYF. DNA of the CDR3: TGCGCCAGCAGCTTTCAGACCAGTGGGTGGGAGCGCTACGAGCAGTACTTC.

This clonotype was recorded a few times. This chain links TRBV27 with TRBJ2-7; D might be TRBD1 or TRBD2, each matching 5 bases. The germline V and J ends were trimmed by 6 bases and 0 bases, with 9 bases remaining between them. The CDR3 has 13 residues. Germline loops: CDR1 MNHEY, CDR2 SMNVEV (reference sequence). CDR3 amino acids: CASRRDVSYEQYF. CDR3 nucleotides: TGTGCCAGCAGACGGGACGTCTCCTACGAGCAGTACTTC.